Sequencing of this T cell receptor beta chain was carried out in a study of shared clonotypes between healthy human individuals. Terminally differentiated effector memory CD45RA+ cells were excluded by CCR7 positive selection of CD45RO-negative cells. The deep-level immunoSEQ assay was used. Repertoires were generated with immunoSEQ multiplex PCR, while TCRdb's copy carries only in-frame clones and drops some. The table records about 1.9 million clones, over 85% of them present only once. The CDR3 has 15 residues. In germline, CDR1 is SGDLS, CDR2 YYNGEE. Trimming left V 0 bases short and J 1 base short, with 10 bases between. In the case of this clone: The antigen is undetermined.

Study-wide findings and caveats: A few donors had around 5% of their naive CD4 clonotypes in common. Sequencing depth was expected to influence donor clonotype sharing.

This chain joins TRBV9 and TRBJ1-2; weak D call: TRBD1 (5 bases). Material: naive CD8+ T cells from PBMCs. The sequence was collected from a man younger than 30 in good health. Some clones in this sample may be carry-over from other donors' samples. CDR3 nucleotides: TGTGCCAGCAGCGTAGAAGGGGCCATTAACTATGGCTACACCTTC. It encodes CASSVEGAINYGYTF.